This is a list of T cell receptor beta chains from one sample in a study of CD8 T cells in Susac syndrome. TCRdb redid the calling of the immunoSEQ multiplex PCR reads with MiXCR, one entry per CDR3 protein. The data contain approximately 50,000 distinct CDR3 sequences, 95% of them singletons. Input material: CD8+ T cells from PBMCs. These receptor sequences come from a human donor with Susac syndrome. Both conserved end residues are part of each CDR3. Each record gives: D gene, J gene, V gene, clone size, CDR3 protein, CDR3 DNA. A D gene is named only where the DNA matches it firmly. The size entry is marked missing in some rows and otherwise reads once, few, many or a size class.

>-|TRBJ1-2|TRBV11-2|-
CASSLATVPEYGYTF
TGTGCCAGCAGCTTGGCGACGGTCCCCGAGTATGGCTACACCTTC
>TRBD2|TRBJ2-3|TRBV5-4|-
CASSLASGITDTQYF
TGTGCCAGCAGCTTGGCTAGCGGCATCACAGATACGCAGTATTTT
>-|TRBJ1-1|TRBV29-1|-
CSVEGGLARGAFF
TGCAGCGTTGAAGGGGGACTGGCGCGGGGGGCTTTCTTT
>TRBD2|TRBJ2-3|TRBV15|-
CATSRAGGLTDTQYF
TGTGCCACCAGCAGAGCGGGAGGACTCACAGATACGCAGTATTTT
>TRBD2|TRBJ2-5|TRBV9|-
CASNLAGVRTQYF
TGTGCCAGCAACCTAGCGGGGGTTCGGACCCAGTACTTC
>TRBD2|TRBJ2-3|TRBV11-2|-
CASSLRPQAGGPDTQYF
TGTGCCAGCAGCTTACGTCCCCAAGCGGGGGGGCCAGATACGCAGTATTTT
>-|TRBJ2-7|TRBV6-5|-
CASSYPTRETRSYEQYF
TGTGCCAGCAGTTACCCCACACGGGAGACACGCTCCTACGAGCAGTACTTC
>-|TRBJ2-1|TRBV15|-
CATSRVRGGGNEQFF
TGTGCCACCAGCAGAGTCAGGGGCGGGGGTAATGAGCAGTTCTTC
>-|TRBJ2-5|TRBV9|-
CASSVGGGEETQYF
TGTGCCAGCAGCGTAGGAGGAGGGGAAGAGACCCAGTACTTC
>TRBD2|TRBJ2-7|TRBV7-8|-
CASSLRTSGGSYEQYF
TGTGCCAGCAGCTTGCGGACTAGCGGGGGCTCCTACGAGCAGTACTTC
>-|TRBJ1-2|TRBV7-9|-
CASSSGAYGYTF
TGTGCCAGCAGCTCGGGGGCCTATGGCTACACCTTC
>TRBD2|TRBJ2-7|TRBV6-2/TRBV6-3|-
CASSNPGLGDYEQYF
TGTGCCAGCAGTAATCCGGGACTAGGGGACTACGAGCAGTACTTC
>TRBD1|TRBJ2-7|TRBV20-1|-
CSANGQAYEQYF
TGCAGTGCTAATGGACAGGCCTACGAGCAGTACTTC
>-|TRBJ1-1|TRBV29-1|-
CSVVQGPYPEAFF
TGCAGCGTTGTTCAGGGACCTTACCCTGAAGCTTTCTTT
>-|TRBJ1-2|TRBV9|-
CASSVGEPRFGYTF
TGTGCCAGCAGCGTAGGGGAGCCCCGATTTGGCTACACCTTC
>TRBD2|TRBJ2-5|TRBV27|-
CATGTSGGALETQYF
TGTGCCACTGGGACTAGCGGGGGGGCCTTGGAGACCCAGTACTTC
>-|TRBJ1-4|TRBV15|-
CATSRDRGDEKLFF
TGTGCCACCAGCAGAGATCGGGGGGATGAAAAACTGTTTTTT
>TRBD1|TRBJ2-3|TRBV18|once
CASSPGTVSTDTQYF
TGTGCCAGCTCACCCGGGACAGTTAGCACAGATACGCAGTATTTT
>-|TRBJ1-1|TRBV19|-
CASSISGDTEAFF
TGTGCCAGTAGTATATCGGGTGACACTGAAGCTTTCTTT
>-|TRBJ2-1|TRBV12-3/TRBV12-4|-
CASSFGPASFF
TGTGCCAGCAGTTTTGGGCCGGCCTCGTTCTTC
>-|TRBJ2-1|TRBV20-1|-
CSARGQSSYNEQFF
TGCAGTGCTAGAGGACAGTCCTCCTACAATGAGCAGTTCTTC
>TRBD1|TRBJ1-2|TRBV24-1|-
CATSRGPDYGYTF
TGTGCCACCAGCAGGGGGCCGGACTATGGCTACACCTTC
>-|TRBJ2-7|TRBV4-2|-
CASSQTLTGQTSYEQYF
TGTGCCAGCAGCCAAACTCTGACTGGACAGACATCCTACGAGCAGTACTTC
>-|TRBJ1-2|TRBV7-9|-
CASSAGTILNYGYTF
TGTGCCAGCAGCGCCGGGACGATCCTTAACTATGGCTACACCTTC
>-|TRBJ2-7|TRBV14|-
CASSRVGKSYEQYF
TGTGCCAGCAGCCGGGTAGGTAAATCCTACGAGCAGTACTTC
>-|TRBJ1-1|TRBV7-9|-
CASSSPGGEAFF
TGTGCCAGCAGCAGCCCGGGGGGTGAAGCTTTCTTT